The rows below give T cell receptor beta chains drawn from one sample of a study of tumor and adjacent non-tumor tissue in lung cancer. MiXCR was run by TCRdb on the multiplex PCR reads, yielding one entry per CDR3 protein. The table has around 40,000 distinct CDR3 sequences, roughly 60% seen once. Sequenced: distant non-tumor lung tissue. The receptors come from a man aged 50 to 60 with non-small cell lung cancer. Both conserved end residues are trimmed from each CDR3. A D gene is named only where the DNA matches it firmly.

CDR3 length,D gene,J gene,V gene,CDR3 protein
11,TRBD1,TRBJ2-3,TRBV5-1,ASGTGGTDTQY
12,TRBD1,TRBJ2-5,TRBV11-2,ASSGSRGLETQY
13,TRBD2,TRBJ2-3,TRBV24-1,ATSDPGTRQDTQY
12,-,TRBJ2-1,TRBV29-1,SASQPSKGNGQL
12,TRBD2,TRBJ2-6,TRBV30,ARTRAGGANVLT
15,TRBD2,TRBJ2-1,TRBV29-1,SVEDLGTSGTYNEQF
11,-,TRBJ2-1,TRBV4-2,ASSQGVSPHQF
15,TRBD1,TRBJ2-7,TRBV11-2,GSNLGTGGGSSYEQY
13,-,TRBJ1-5,TRBV6-6,ASSFREGVNQPQH
10,-,TRBJ1-2,TRBV11-2,ASRNDRHGYA
13,TRBD1,TRBJ2-1,TRBV24-1,ATSDWGQGYNEQF
12,TRBD2,TRBJ2-5,TRBV7-9,ASSFLREGETQY
15,-,TRBJ1-3,TRBV4-2,ACSRDRGRSTGNTIY
13,TRBD1,TRBJ2-3,TRBV9,ASSVVGQGTDTQY
12,-,TRBJ2-5,TRBV5-1,ASSLSGQEETQY
13,-,TRBJ1-5,TRBV2,ASGVQIQSNQPQH
10,-,TRBJ2-5,TRBV29-1,SVLGNQETQY
13,TRBD1,TRBJ2-1,TRBV14,ACGPTGGRYNEQF
11,-,TRBJ1-2,TRBV12-5,ASGLDGGCGYT
13,TRBD1,TRBJ1-2,TRBV6-1,AGGKRTGAHYGYT
11,-,TRBJ1-1,TRBV30,AWSVEGATEAF
14,-,TRBJ1-3,TRBV6-5,ASSYSTGHSGNTIY
14,TRBD2,TRBJ2-2,TRBV11-2,ASSLVGGGNTRELF
12,-,TRBJ2-1,TRBV29-1,SASQPTRANEHF
12,-,TRBJ2-7,TRBV12-3/TRBV12-4,ARTSAGKAYEQY
13,TRBD2,-,TRBV4-2,ASNQLGLAGAEQF
12,TRBD2,TRBJ2-1,TRBV7-9,ASSSVASGVEQF
16,-,TRBJ2-6,TRBV24-1,ATSGAVGINSGANVLT
15,TRBD2,TRBJ2-4,TRBV28,AQAVGGEKLAKNIQY
13,-,TRBJ2-1,TRBV18,VSSPGAGVNNEQF
13,-,TRBJ1-5,TRBV7-8,ASSLATSNKQPQR
13,-,TRBJ1-1,TRBV4-1,ASNQGDNMNTEAF
13,TRBD1,TRBJ1-2,TRBV19,ASSYGQGVTYGYT
12,-,TRBJ2-1,TRBV10-3,VISEEGQGCEQF
10,TRBD1,TRBJ2-7,TRBV7-9,ASSPGTGEQY
15,TRBD2,TRBJ2-1,TRBV7-9,ASSLRKVAGFYNEQF
10,-,TRBJ2-7,TRBV7-9,ASNLTDQKQY
12,TRBD2,TRBJ2-3,TRBV12-3/TRBV12-4,ASYPGGSTDTQY
10,-,TRBJ2-5,TRBV12-3/TRBV12-4,ASRRDPETHY
11,-,TRBJ1-1,TRBV10-2,ASSVVRGAEAF
12,-,TRBJ2-2,TRBV5-1,ASSLAVNTGELF
13,-,TRBJ1-5,TRBV4-1,ASSQVEQGHQPQH
11,-,TRBJ2-7,TRBV6-6,VSRRTGRYEQH
12,-,TRBJ2-3,TRBV6-1,TSGKQENSDTQY
15,-,TRBJ2-1,TRBV4-1,ASSHDPGRGVYNEQF
14,TRBD1,TRBJ1-1,TRBV30,AWCGAMTGVNTEAF
13,-,TRBJ2-7,TRBV5-4,ASSLDLEAPYEQY
20,-,TRBJ2-2,TRBV4-2,ASCQEHRTGSLVAAATGELF
13,-,TRBJ2-6,TRBV12-3/TRBV12-4,ASNKGSSGANVLT
15,TRBD2,TRBJ2-1,TRBV20-1,SAIGTSGRVSYNEQF
10,-,TRBJ2-5,TRBV6-5,ANRDSQETLC
13,-,TRBJ1-5,TRBV28,ASSIYPTNNQPQH
11,-,TRBJ1-1,TRBV10-3,AISARVAYGAF
14,TRBD2,TRBJ2-3,TRBV28,ASSSGTSSTRDTQY
17,TRBD2,TRBJ2-3,TRBV4-2,TSSQEGLVGGRGTDTQY